Sequencing of this T cell receptor beta chain was carried out in a study of blood T cell repertoires in COVID-19. Study as a whole: Acute-phase and convalescent COVID-19 samples originated in the United States, Italy and Spain. T cells, B-cell-depleted T cells, or PBMCs provided the cDNA or gDNA that served as material.

The V gene end was trimmed by 3 bases and the J gene end by 2 bases; junction bases not matched to a gene: 3. This CDR3 has 14 residues. Under the authors' procedure: It was from reference gene primer amplification that nucleated cell counts were estimated. Sequencing was performed with immunoSEQ multiplex PCR; in TCRdb, only in-frame clones are kept and a portion is missing. The V and J calls and clone size come from that table; D and trimming were worked out from the DNA. The sample records fewer than 300,000 clones, more than 70% being singletons. The TCR was taken from a woman aged 40 to 55 who had recovered from COVID-19. The chain couples TRBV23-1 to TRBJ1-2; the match to TRBD1 covers 7 bases. TRBV23-1 is given ORF status, its function remaining uncertain. The source material was peripheral blood. CDR3 sequence reads: CASSQGTENYGYTF. CDR3 DNA: TGCGCCAGCAGTCAGGGGACAGAGAACTATGGCTACACCTTC.